The TCR beta chain described here comes from a study of T cell repertoires in cytomegalovirus infection. Whole-study context: Researchers turned to recently identified HLA-C-restricted CMV epitopes as well as well-studied HLA-B-restricted ones. Signatures in public TCR beta sequences pointed to both CMV infection and matching HLA type. Overall study findings and caveats: Public TCR beta family frequency separated CMV-and-HLA carriers, including in an independent cohort.

V was shortened by 6 bases and J by 2 bases, with 14 bases between the two germline ends. Germline lookup yields CDR1 LNHDA and CDR2 SQIVND (reference sequence). The CDR3 totals 16 residues. From the reads, TCRdb called clonotypes with MiXCR, one entry per CDR3 protein. The data show some 500,000 distinct CDR3 sequences, 33% seen once. This clonotype was seen repeatedly, ten times or more. Antigen unknown. The J gene is TRBJ2-6, the V gene TRBV19, with D tentatively TRBD1 (5 bases). Sequenced material: cultured PBMCs, taken from culture after CMV antigen stimulation. The receptor was isolated from a human donor in good health (CMV status not recorded). Some clones in this sample may be carry-over from other donors' samples. The CDR3 sequence: CASSPGRATGANVLTF. In DNA, the CDR3 is TGTGCCAGTAGCCCCGGCAGGGCAACTGGGGCCAACGTCCTGACTTTC.